Here is one T cell receptor (beta chain) with its context. Its matching antigen is unknown. The sample is drawn from a study of blood T cells in healthy people across ages. Study results and limitations: It was not possible, with unsorted PBMCs, to conclusively compare naive and antigen-experienced cells.

Trimming took 3 bases from V and 9 from J, leaving 18 bases between them. Germline CDR1 MGHRA, CDR2 YSYEKL. CDR3 size: 15 residues. Primers used in a second PCR of roughly 7 to 12 cycles were a sample-barcoded 5' primer and a J-beta primer mix. TCRdb reprocessed the 5' RACE reads via MiXCR and lists one record per CDR3 protein. The sample lists about 280,000 distinct CDR3 sequences; roughly 29% were seen once. The V call is TRBV4-1, the J call TRBJ1-3, with D possibly TRBD1 on 5 matching bases. This clonotype was obtained from a woman aged 65 to 85 in good health. Sequences were obtained from blood. CDR3 in amino acids: CASSHPQVSEGTIYF. The CDR3 nucleotides are TGCGCCAGCAGCCACCCACAGGTGTCTGAGGGCACCATATATTTT.